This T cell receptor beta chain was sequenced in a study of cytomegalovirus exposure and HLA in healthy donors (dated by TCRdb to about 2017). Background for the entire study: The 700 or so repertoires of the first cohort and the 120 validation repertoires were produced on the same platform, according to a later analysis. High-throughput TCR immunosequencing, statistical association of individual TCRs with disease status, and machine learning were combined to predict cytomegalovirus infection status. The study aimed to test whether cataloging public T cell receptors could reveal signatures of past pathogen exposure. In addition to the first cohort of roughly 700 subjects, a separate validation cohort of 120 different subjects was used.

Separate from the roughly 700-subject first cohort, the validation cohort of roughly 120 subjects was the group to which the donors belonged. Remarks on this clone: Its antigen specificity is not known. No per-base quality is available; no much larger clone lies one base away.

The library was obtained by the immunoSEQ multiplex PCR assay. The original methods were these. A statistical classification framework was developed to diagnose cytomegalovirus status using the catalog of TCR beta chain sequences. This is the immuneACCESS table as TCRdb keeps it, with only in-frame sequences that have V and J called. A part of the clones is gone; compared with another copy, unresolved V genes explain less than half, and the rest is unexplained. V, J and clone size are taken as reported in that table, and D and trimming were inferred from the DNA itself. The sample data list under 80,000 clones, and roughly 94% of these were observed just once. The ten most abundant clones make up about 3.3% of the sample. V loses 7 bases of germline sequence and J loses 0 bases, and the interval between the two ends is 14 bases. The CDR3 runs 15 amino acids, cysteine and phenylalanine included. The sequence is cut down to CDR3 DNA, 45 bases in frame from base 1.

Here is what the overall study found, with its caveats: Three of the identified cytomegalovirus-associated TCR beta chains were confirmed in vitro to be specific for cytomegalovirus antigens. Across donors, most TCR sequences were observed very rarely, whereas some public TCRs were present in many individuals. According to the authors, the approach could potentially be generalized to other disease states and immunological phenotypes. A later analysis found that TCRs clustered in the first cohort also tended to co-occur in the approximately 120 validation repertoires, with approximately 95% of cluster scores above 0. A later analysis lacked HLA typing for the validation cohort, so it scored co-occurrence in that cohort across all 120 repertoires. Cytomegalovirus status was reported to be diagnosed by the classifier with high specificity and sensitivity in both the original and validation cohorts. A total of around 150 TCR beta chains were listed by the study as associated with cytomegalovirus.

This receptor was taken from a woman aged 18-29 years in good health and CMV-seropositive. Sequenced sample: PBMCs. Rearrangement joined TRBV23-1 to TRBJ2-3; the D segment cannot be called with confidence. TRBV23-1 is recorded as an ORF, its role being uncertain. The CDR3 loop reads CASTPAKPSTDTQYF. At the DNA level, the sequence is TGCGCCAGCACCCCTGCAAAGCCGAGCACAGATACGCAGTATTTT.